Each of the 11 T cell receptor beta chains below was sequenced from the same sample in a study of blood T cell repertoires in COVID-19. Assay used: immunoSEQ multiplex PCR; TCRdb lists only in-frame clones, some missing. Of 150,000 to 200,000 clones listed, 84% are singletons. The sample consisted of peripheral blood. All receptors come from a woman older than 75 with COVID-19, enrolled during active disease.

This chain connects TRBV7-3 to TRBJ2-2, with a possible D match to TRBD1 (6 bases). This CDR3 has 16 residues. The V gene's germline CDR1 is SGHTA and CDR2 FQGTGA. Trimming pared 3 bases from V and 3 bases from J, leaving 14 bases between. For the CDR3, the DNA is TGTGCCAGCAGCTTCGTTGGGGGCCCCGACACCGGGGAGCTGTTTTTT. It yields the protein CASSFVGGPDTGELFF.

The rearrangement links TRBV4-3 to TRBJ2-1; 7 bases align to TRBD2. In germline, CDR1 is LGHNA, CDR2 YSLEER. V lost 1 base to trimming and J lost 4 bases; unmatched junction nucleotides: 7. The CDR3 runs 16 residues. The CDR3 DNA reads TGCGCCAGCAGCCAAGTCACGGGGGGATCGTACAATGAGCAGTTCTTC. Its protein is CASSQVTGGSYNEQFF.

J is TRBJ1-1 and V is TRBV7-2; the match to TRBD1 covers 10 bases. Germline values: CDR1 SGHTA, CDR2 FQGNSA. The ends lost 5 bases at V and 4 bases at J; junction bases unmatched: 10. This CDR3 has 16 residues. Here the CDR3 reads CASSTRTGGVGTEAFF. CDR3 DNA: TGTGCCAGCAGCACACGGACAGGGGGGGTAGGCACTGAAGCTTTCTTT.

The chain carries TRBV5-1 and TRBJ2-1; 8 positions match TRBD2. The CDR3 spans 16 residues. Germline V CDR1 and CDR2: SGHRS, YFSETQ. Trimming at V came to 1 base and at J to 4 bases, leaving 7 bases not matched to a gene. CDR3 amino acids: CASSLTQTSVYNEQFF. The DNA for the CDR3 is TGCGCCAGCAGCTTGACGCAGACTAGCGTTTACAATGAGCAGTTCTTC.

V usage is TRBV4-2 and J usage is TRBJ2-7; weak D call: TRBD1 (5 bases). Germline V CDR1 and CDR2: LGHNA, YNFKEQ. The V gene lost 0 bases and the J gene lost 0 bases, with 9 bases spanning the gap. CDR3 length: 15 amino acids. The CDR3 sequence is CASSQEQASSYEQYF. In DNA, the CDR3 is TGTGCCAGCAGCCAAGAACAGGCTAGCTCCTACGAGCAGTACTTC.

This chain links TRBV6-5 with TRBJ1-2, with TRBD1 matching over 9 bases. Germline CDR1 is MNHEY and CDR2 is SVGAGI. This CDR3 spans 14 amino acids. V gave up 6 bases and J gave up 6 bases; unmatched junction bases: 8. The CDR3 protein is CASSLRTGAHGYTF. In nucleotides, the CDR3 is TGTGCCAGCAGCCTCAGGACAGGGGCACATGGCTACACCTTC.

This chain joins TRBV5-1 and TRBJ1-5; D is undetermined. The CDR3 is made up of 13 amino acids. The germline gives CDR1 SGHRS, CDR2 YFSETQ. Trimming removed 0 bases at V and 9 bases at J, with 10 bases between. The CDR3 nucleotides read TGCGCCAGCAGCTTGGAGGGAGATCGGCCCCAGCATTTT. Translated, it gives CASSLEGDRPQHF.

This clone was counted a single time. The chain links TRBV5-4 to TRBJ2-3; 12 nucleotides match TRBD2. Per the germline V gene, CDR1 is SGHNT and CDR2 is YYREEE (reference sequence). The J segment lost 0 bases and the V segment lost 3 bases, leaving 2 bases of the junction unmatched. The CDR3 runs to 16 residues. The CDR3 sequence is CASSSGTSGSTDTQYF. The CDR3 DNA sequence: TGTGCCAGCAGCTCCGGGACTAGCGGGAGCACAGATACGCAGTATTTT.

V usage is TRBV5-1 and J usage is TRBJ2-7; TRBD2 matches at 9 bases. Germline lookup yields CDR1 SGHRS and CDR2 YFSETQ. The CDR3 is 14 residues long. V lost 4 bases, J lost 2 bases, and 4 bases stayed unmatched. The DNA for the CDR3 is TGCGCCAGCAGCATTAGCGGGAGTCCCTACGAGCAGTACTTC. As protein: CASSISGSPYEQYF.

The chain carries TRBV20-1 and TRBJ2-1, with TRBD1 matching over 9 bases. The CDR3 totals 14 residues. CDR1 is DFQATT, CDR2 SNEGSKA, per germline (reference sequence). Trimming cost V 3 bases and J 6 bases; bases outside gene matches: 6. The chain's CDR3 is CSASRTGVSNEQFF. Written as DNA, the CDR3 is TGCAGTGCTAGTAGGACAGGGGTAAGCAATGAGCAGTTCTTC.

V usage is TRBV6-1 and J usage is TRBJ2-1; D is unresolved. Germline CDR1 MNHNS, CDR2 SASEGT. Trimming took 2 bases from V and 13 from J, leaving 12 bases between them. There are 12 residues in the CDR3. The CDR3 DNA is TGTGCCAGCAGTGAAATCGACACGATCCAGTTCTTC. It encodes CASSEIDTIQFF.